Below, one TCR beta chain is given with its context. The entry originates in a study of blood T cell repertoires in COVID-19. Study overall: Spain, Italy and the United States supplied samples that represented acute and convalescent COVID-19. In each case, the material was cDNA or gDNA derived from T cells, B-cell-depleted T cells, or PBMCs.

Per the original methods: Reference gene primer amplification gave estimated nucleated cell counts. Repertoires were generated with immunoSEQ multiplex PCR, while TCRdb's copy carries only in-frame clones and drops some. V and J calls and clone size follow that table, whereas D and trimming were derived from the DNA. This sample has some 200,000 clones, with approximately 86% found just once. CDR1 and CDR2 (germline): MGHDK, SYGVNS. Trimming left V 2 bases short and J 6 bases short, with 11 bases between. The CDR3 is 14 residues long. This clonotype was obtained from a man in his forties with active or convalescent COVID-19. This sequence joins TRBV25-1 and TRBJ1-3, with D tentatively TRBD1 (6 bases). The sample was peripheral blood. The CDR3 DNA reads TGTGCCAGCAGTGAACACAGGGAAGCAAACACCATATATTTT. It encodes CASSEHREANTIYF. The entire variable domain, with the rest obtained from reference TRBV25-1 and TRBJ1-3, is as follows: EADIYQTPRYLVIGTGKKITLECSQTMGHDKMYWYQQDPGMELHLIHYSYGVNSTEKGDLSSESTVSRIRTEHFPLTLESARPSHTSQYLCASSEHREANTIYFGEGSWLTVV.